The 10 T cell receptor beta chains presented below share a single source sample, sequenced in a study of beta chain features in type 1 diabetes. General study points: Type 1 diabetes patients had TCRB CDR3s that were shorter (moderately but significantly so) in all four CD4+ subsets.

Since all of the isolated RNA was reverse transcribed, expressed TCRB transcripts were what got sequenced. TCRdb keeps only in-frame clones here, not all; method: immunoSEQ multiplex PCR. This sample has approximately 170,000 clones, with approximately 7.8% found just once. For these TCRs, the target antigens are not known. Sequenced input: central memory CD4+ T cells from blood. The receptors shown here come from a woman in her thirties or forties with type 1 diabetes.

This clone was seen a handful of times. V gene TRBV5-4 combines with J gene TRBJ1-3; 7 bases align to TRBD1. This CDR3 is 16 amino acids long. CDR1 and CDR2 (germline): SGHNT, YYREEE (reference sequence). After removal of 5 bases from V and 0 bases from J, the junction contained 8 bases not matched to a gene. DNA of the CDR3: TGTGCCAGCAGGTCTACCGGGACAGACTCTGGAAACACCATATATTTT. It yields the protein CASRSTGTDSGNTIYF.

This clone showed up just a few times. This chain connects TRBV5-1 to TRBJ2-1; D uncertain. V was pared by 0 bases and J by 4 bases, with 8 bases between. The length of the CDR3 is 14 residues. Germline-derived CDR1 and CDR2 are SGHRS and YFSETQ. CDR3 residues: CASSLVASYNEQFF. The CDR3 DNA reads TGCGCCAGCAGCTTGGTGGCTTCATACAATGAGCAGTTCTTC.

CDR3 nucleotide sequence: TGCGCCAGCAGCTTGTCTCCGGTTTTATCGAACACTGAAGCTTTCTTT. Translation gives CASSLSPVLSNTEAFF. V gene TRBV5-1 combines with J gene TRBJ1-1; D gene unclear. Between the trimmed V and J ends, which lost 1 base and 1 base, there was a span of 14 bases. The CDR3 length is 16 residues. Germline CDR1 is SGHRS and CDR2 is YFSETQ. The full variable domain, rest sourced from reference TRBV5-1 and TRBJ1-1, is KAGVTQTPRYLIKTRGQQVTLSCSPISGHRSVSWYQQTPGQGLQFLFEYFSETQRNKGNFPGRFSGRQFSNSRSEMNVSTLELGDSALYLCASSLSPVLSNTEAFFGQGTRLTVV.

This clone occurred a few times. The rearrangement uses TRBV30 and TRBJ1-1; unclear D gene. Germline loops: CDR1 GTSNPN, CDR2 SVGIG (reference sequence). Trimming shortened V by 4 bases and J by 1 base, and 10 bases separated the two germline ends. This CDR3 has 13 residues. This CDR3 reads CAWIHSQNTEAFF. The CDR3 DNA reads as TGTGCCTGGATTCATAGTCAGAACACTGAAGCTTTCTTT.

The chain uses TRBV7-3 and TRBJ2-6; 8 bases fit TRBD1. The germline gives CDR1 SGHTA, CDR2 FQGTGA. J lost 2 bases, V lost 5 bases, and 2 bases had no gene match. This CDR3 is 15 amino acids long. The chain's CDR3 is CASSLQGAGANVLTF. The CDR3 region has the DNA TGTGCCAGCAGCCTACAGGGGGCTGGGGCCAACGTCCTGACTTTC.

In this sample, this clone turned up a few times. The chain uses TRBV4-3 and TRBJ1-2, with D tentatively TRBD1 (6 bases). Germline CDR1 and CDR2: LGHNA and YSLEER. The CDR3 contains 15 residues. Trimming removed 0 bases from V and 5 bases from J, with 13 bases in between. CDR3 DNA: TGCGCCAGCAGCCAAGATCAGGGACACGGATATGGCTACACCTTC. Encoded protein: CASSQDQGHGYGYTF.

This clone was seen more than once but under ten times. V usage is TRBV9 and J usage is TRBJ1-1; TRBD1 matches 7 bases. J lost 3 bases, V lost 2 bases, and 7 bases had no gene match. CDR1 SGDLS and CDR2 YYNGEE come from the germline V gene. The CDR3 is 15 amino acids. Here the CDR3 DNA reads TGTGCCAGCAGCGTGGGGGGCAGGGGGGACACTGAAGCTTTCTTT. Encoded protein: CASSVGGRGDTEAFF. The full variable domain, rest sourced from reference TRBV9 and TRBJ1-1, is DSGVTQTPKHLITATGQRVTLRCSPRSGDLSVYWYQQSLDQGLQFLIQYYNGEERAKGNILERFSAQQFPDLHSELNLSSLELGDSALYFCASSVGGRGDTEAFFGQGTRLTVV.

This clone turned up a few times. The rearrangement links TRBV4-3 to TRBJ1-1; tentatively, D is TRBD1 (5 bases). Germline assignment: CDR1 LGHNA and CDR2 YSLEER. The CDR3 is 12 amino acids. V was clipped by 4 bases and J by 8 bases, with 11 bases between them. The CDR3 region has the DNA TGCGCCAGCAGCCTTCGGGGGACCGAAGCTTTCTTT. Its protein is CASSLRGTEAFF.

This clone occurred a few times. The rearrangement joins TRBV28 to TRBJ2-7; 9 bases are shared with TRBD1. V shed 6 bases and J 9 bases; nucleotides not matched to a gene: 18. This CDR3 has 16 amino acids. From germline, CDR1 is MDHEN and CDR2 SYDVKM. In DNA, the CDR3 is TGTGCCAGCAGCCTACGGGGACAGGGTTACCTACGAGTGCAGTACTTC. Translating gives CASSLRGQGYLRVQYF. Looking up the rest from reference TRBV28 and TRBJ2-7 gives the full variable domain: DVKVTQSSRYLVKRTGEKVFLECVQDMDHENMFWYRQDPGLGLRLIYFSYDVKMKEKGDIPEGYSVSREKKERFSLILESASTNQTSMYLCASSLRGQGYLRVQYFGPGTRLTVT.

The J gene is TRBJ2-2, the V gene TRBV28, with 11 positions matching TRBD2. Per the germline V gene, CDR1 is MDHEN and CDR2 is SYDVKM. The junction had 8 bases not matched to a gene; V was cut back by 6 bases and J by 5 bases. This CDR3 spans 16 amino acids. In DNA, the CDR3 is TGTGCCAGCAGCCCCGGGGTAGCGGGAGGGACCGGGGAGCTGTTTTTT. This translates into CASSPGVAGGTGELFF.